This T cell receptor beta chain was retrieved from a study of T-cell reconstitution after alpha-beta-depleted transplantation in children. Germline-derived CDR1 and CDR2 are MGHRA and YSYEKL. Trimming left V 3 bases short and J 0 bases short, with 17 bases between. This CDR3 has 17 amino acids. This clonotype was seen more than once but under ten times. Unique molecular identifiers were incorporated into the prepared TCRbeta library. TCRdb redid the calling of the PCR reads with MiXCR, one entry per CDR3 protein. The sample shows approximately 400,000 distinct CDR3 sequences, approximately 10% of them seen only once.

Sample: PBMCs from the stem cell graft donor, taken from the stem cell graft. The TCR originated in a human donor who donated a stem cell graft to a child with acute myeloid leukemia. The V gene is TRBV4-1, the J gene TRBJ1-2, with D perhaps matching TRBD1 (5 bases). The CDR3 region is CASSHVGGATANYGYTF. As DNA, the CDR3 is TGCGCCAGCAGCCATGTCGGCGGGGCGACAGCTAACTATGGCTACACCTTC.